This entry describes one T cell receptor beta chain. Sequencing was performed with immunoSEQ multiplex PCR; in TCRdb, only in-frame clones are kept and a portion is missing. The sample lists about 110,000 clones; more than 75% were seen once. These data come from a study of blood T cell repertoires in COVID-19. Trimming cost V 0 bases and J 8 bases, with 9 bases left between them. This CDR3 is built from 14 residues. Germline CDR1 SGHRS, CDR2 YFSETQ. The genes are TRBV5-1 and TRBJ1-6; D is ambiguous. The material sequenced was peripheral blood. The sequence derives from a man aged 70-80 years with acute or convalescent COVID-19. CDR3 DNA: TGCGCCAGCAGCTTGGGCCCAGTCTATTCACCCCTCCACTTT. As protein: CASSLGPVYSPLHF. The complete variable domain, with remaining parts taken from reference TRBV5-1 and TRBJ1-6, reads KAGVTQTPRYLIKTRGQQVTLSCSPISGHRSVSWYQQTPGQGLQFLFEYFSETQRNKGNFPGRFSGRQFSNSRSEMNVSTLELGDSALYLCASSLGPVYSPLHFGNGTRLTVT.